The 6 T cell receptor beta chains reported below all come from one sample, sequenced in a study of T cells in Graves' hyperthyroidism and ophthalmopathy. The source material, RNA transcripts, was used to amplify TCR beta CDR3 regions. In the first-round RT-PCR of the TCR CDR3, the HTBI primer set was used. TCRdb called the multiplex PCR reads again in MiXCR, with one record for every CDR3 protein. The table includes around 200,000 distinct CDR3 sequences, around 15% detected once. Material: blood. These receptor sequences come from a woman aged 45-65 years with Graves' hyperthyroidism.

Many counts were recorded for this clonotype. This chain joins TRBV7-8 and TRBJ1-4, with a possible D match to TRBD1 (6 bases). The CDR3 runs to 15 residues. Germline V gene sequence: CDR1 SGHVS, CDR2 FQNEAQ. Trimming stripped 5 bases from V and 6 bases from J, with 16 bases between. CDR3 nucleotide sequence: TGTGCCAGCAGCACCCGAATGCACAGGGATGAAAAACTGTTTTTT. This gives the protein CASSTRMHRDEKLFF.

At least ten counts were recorded for this clonotype. The chain is built from TRBV28 and TRBJ2-1, with TRBD2 as a possible D gene (6 bases). Trimming took off 3 bases at V and 6 bases at J, with 15 bases between the two ends. The CDR3 spans 15 residues. Per germline, CDR1 MDHEN and CDR2 SYDVKM. The CDR3 protein is CASSFRDSLGNEQFF. The CDR3 DNA reads as TGTGCCAGCAGTTTCCGGGACTCCCTGGGCAATGAGCAGTTCTTC.

Ten or more counts support this clonotype. The V and J genes are TRBV7-9 and TRBJ1-1; tentative D call: TRBD1 (5 bases). The V end lost 5 bases, the J end lost 0 bases, and 13 bases lay between the germline ends. The germline CDR1 and CDR2 sequences are SEHNR and FQNEAQ (reference sequence). This CDR3 spans 15 amino acids. In DNA, the CDR3 is TGTGCCAGCAGCCCTTCGACAGAGATGAACACTGAAGCTTTCTTT. This translates into CASSPSTEMNTEAFF.

This clonotype appeared once. The chain joins TRBV7-9 to TRBJ1-5; D gene unclear. The J call may be faulty, since TRBJ2-3 better matches the DNA end. This CDR3 is 13 amino acids long. Germline V gene data show CDR1 as SEHNR and CDR2 as FQNEAQ (reference sequence). CDR3 DNA sequence: TGTGCCAGCAGCTTGGGTAGCAATCAGCCCCAGTATTTT. It translates to CASSLGSNQPQYF.

This clonotype has a count of ten or more. The J gene is TRBJ2-3, the V gene TRBV6-1; D ambiguous. Germline-derived CDR1 and CDR2 are MNHNS and SASEGT. CDR3 length: 14 residues. Trimming took off 6 bases at V and 1 base at J, with 11 bases between the two ends. CDR3 sequence reads: CASSDALGTDTQYF. CDR3 nucleotide sequence: TGTGCCAGCAGCGACGCGCTCGGCACAGATACGCAGTATTTT.

This clonotype was seen ten or more times. This chain links TRBV6-6 with TRBJ1-2; TRBD1 aligns across 11 bases. The CDR3 consists of 16 residues. V lost 1 base to trimming and J lost 7 bases; unmatched junction nucleotides: 8. CDR1 MNHNY and CDR2 SVGAGI come from the germline V gene (reference sequence). CDR3 in amino acids: CASSYLGTGGLFGYTF. In nucleotides, the CDR3 is TGTGCCAGCAGTTACTTGGGGACAGGGGGATTATTTGGCTACACCTTC.